The T cell receptor beta chain under discussion was sequenced for a study of regulatory T cells in long-lasting Graves disease. With iRepertoire HTBI primers and Arm-PCR of CDR3 regions, TCR beta libraries were built. TCRdb redid the calling of the multiplex PCR reads with MiXCR, one entry per CDR3 protein. The sample lists around 340,000 distinct CDR3 sequences, roughly 21% occurring once. There are 14 residues in the CDR3. The junction had 5 bases not matched to a gene; V was cut back by 0 bases and J by 7 bases. Germline V gives CDR1 MNHEY, CDR2 SVGAGI. Specified time point: persistent/refractory GD, antithyroid drugs over 5 years with positive TRAb. The authors made the TCR library using RNA they extracted from PBMCs. An endocrinology department located in Xi'an, China, was where the patients came from. This clonotype has a count of ten or more.

This chain links TRBV6-5 with TRBJ1-2, with 7 bases matching TRBD1. The specimen was peripheral blood mononuclear cells (PBMCs), collected when the disease was refractory, from a patient treated with antithyroid drugs. The clonotype comes from a female donor with Graves disease. CDR3 sequence (DNA): TGTGCCAGCAGTTACTCGAACAGGGGCGGTGGCTACACCTTC. The encoded protein is CASSYSNRGGGYTF.